This T cell receptor (beta chain) was documented in a study of spatial heterogeneity in lung cancer (dated by TCRdb to 2018 to 2020). Turning to the overall study: The donors were about 65 patients from the lung TRACERx cohort who had early-stage, untreated non-small cell lung cancer. Follow-up PBMC samples were sequenced whenever available, and the median time to follow-up was 2 to 3 years after resection. More beta-chain than alpha-chain transcripts were consistently detected, likely reflecting higher beta-chain transcript abundance. In the raw uncorrected reads, each unique combination of TCR and UMI appeared on average more than ten times. In non-small cell lung cancer, the study quantitatively compared TCR alpha and beta repertoires across several tumor regions, matched nontumor lung, and blood. The study linked features of the TCR repertoire to counts of nonsynonymous mutations, which were determined by whole-exome sequencing of tumor tissue. Both alpha and beta chains were TCR-sequenced in samples taken at surgery, namely 220 tumor regions, fewer than 80 matched nontumor lung samples and around 53 PBMC samples.

Library preparation employed 5' RACE. Sequencer: NextSeq 500. To allow correction of PCR and sequencing errors, the TCR library protocol tagged every TCR cDNA molecule with a unique molecular identifier. As for the authors' bioinformatics: Decombinator tools were used for TCR identification, UMI-based error correction and CDR3 extraction. TCRs above a frequency of 2 per 1,000, corresponding to the top 1% of the tumor frequency distribution, were defined as expanded. Renyi diversity was computed with the R vegan package after each repertoire had been subsampled 100 times to 5,000 TCRs. CDR3 similarity networks were built from amino acid triplet string-kernel similarity, with CDR3s being connected when pairwise similarity was above 0.82. TCRdb cleaned the public reads at Q25 with fastp, built clones with MiXCR and kept in-frame beta chains. Under each unique CDR3 protein, matching rows form one entry showing the most common genes and DNA. TCRdb's processing, not the authors', yielded these V and J calls. This sample gives just under 45,000 distinct CDR3 sequences in total; approximately 22% of them show up just once. More than 7% of the sample is taken by the ten largest.

Reading the label with the study, this specimen's time point is: blood at routine non-recurrence follow-up after resection. For TCR sequencing, whole RNA was extracted from tumor and nontumor lung tissue, or from cryopreserved PBMC samples, and no cell sorting was done. Only patients with enough RNA available from two or more tumor regions were chosen for TCR sequencing. Overall results and qualifications from the work: Only approximately 14 patients were included in the comparisons of baseline and follow-up blood repertoires. Ubiquitous expanded tumor TCRs showed up in blood more often at tumor resection than at routine follow-up. Confirming at a functional level the hypothesis that regional TCRs recognize regional mutations was considered to require additional single-cell paired TCR alpha and beta sequencing.

The germline V gene supplies CDR1 LGHNA and CDR2 YNFKEQ. The CDR3, cysteine through phenylalanine, is 13 amino acids long. Only the CDR3 portion is preserved as DNA: 39 bases, with reading frame beginning at the first base. Cut back by 4 bases and 2 bases, the V and J ends lie 8 bases apart. As for this clonotype: No antigen is known for it. No much larger clone exists at a distance of one base, and base qualities are not known.

Specimen: PBMCs, collected at follow-up. The receptor's source is a female donor with early-stage non-small cell lung cancer. This chain joins TRBV4-2 to TRBJ1-1; the D gene remains uncertain. The DNA is TGTGCCAGCAGCCCCTTATCAAACACTGAAGCTTTCTTT. The translation is CASSPLSNTEAFF.